A single sample is the source of the 30 T cell receptor beta chains below, sequenced in a study of blood T cells in healthy people across ages. A second PCR, run for roughly 6 to 11 cycles, used a sample-barcoded 5' primer plus a J-beta primer mix. TCRdb re-derived calls from the 5' RACE reads in MiXCR, one entry per CDR3 protein. Among over 950,000 distinct CDR3 sequences listed, around 54% were seen once. Sequencing input: blood. The receptors were sampled from a woman aged 55 to 70 in good health.

Comments on this clonotype: Mismatch with germline at one junction end may stem from a read error. This chain links TRBV7-2 with TRBJ2-3, with 9 bases fitting TRBD2. Germline CDR1 is SGHTA and CDR2 is FQGNSA. The CDR3 length is 17 residues. CDR3 nucleotide sequence: TGTGCCAGCAGCCCAGTGGGGACTAGCATAGGCACAGATATGCAGTATTTT. Translated, it gives CASSPVGTSIGTDMQYF.

As to this clonotype: At one boundary the junction diverges from the germline segment, which might be a read error. CDR3 sequence: CASSQGASFNEQFF. DNA for the CDR3: TGTGCCAGCAGCCAAGGGGCTAGCTTCAATGAGCAGTTCTTT. The chain joins TRBV4-2 to TRBJ2-1; tentatively, D is TRBD2 (5 bases). The CDR3 is made up of 14 amino acids. Germline V lookup: CDR1 LGHNA, CDR2 YNFKEQ.

V and J are TRBV21-1 and TRBJ2-7. TRBV21-1 is a known pseudogene. CDR3 length: 15 residues. The CDR3 loop reads CASSKDLGGNYEQYF. CDR3 bases: TGTGCCAGCAGCAAAGATTTAGGCGGCAACTACGAGCAGTACTTC.

This sequence joins TRBV27 and TRBJ2-7; D is uncertain. The germline V gene encodes CDR1 MNHEY and CDR2 SMNVEV (reference sequence). V was cut by 4 bases and J by 6 bases, with 7 bases left in between. This CDR3 spans 11 amino acids. The CDR3 DNA reads TGTGCCAGCAGTTCCGGCCCCGAGCAGTACTTC. It codes for CASSSGPEQYF.

The rearrangement joins TRBV20-1 to TRBJ2-3; D gene ambiguous. The CDR3 contains 16 residues. The germline CDR1 and CDR2 sequences are DFQATT and SNEGSKA (reference sequence). V was pared by 5 bases and J by 4 bases, with 22 bases between. CDR3 coding DNA: TGCAGTGCTCTCAAGTTTATCTCGGGTACATCAGATACGCAGTATTTT. Encoded protein: CSALKFISGTSDTQYF.

This clonotype came up a few times. The rearrangement uses TRBV7-2 and TRBJ2-7, with no clear D. The CDR3 totals 18 residues. The V end was cut by 1 base, the J end by 2 bases, with 21 bases between. Germline CDR1 SGHTA, CDR2 FQGNSA. Here the CDR3 reads CASSLGPLSRTATYEQYF. CDR3 nucleotides: TGTGCCAGCAGCTTAGGCCCACTATCACGGACCGCTACCTACGAGCAGTACTTC.

The table lists this clonotype with a few counts. In DNA, the CDR3 is TGCAGCGTACGAGACAGGGGCGGTAATTCACCCCTCCACTTT. Encoded protein: CSVRDRGGNSPLHF. The genes are TRBV29-1 and TRBJ1-6; 8 positions agree with TRBD1. The CDR3 runs to 14 residues. CDR1 is SQVTM, CDR2 ANQGSEA, per germline. V was pared by 6 bases and J by 6 bases, with 7 bases of the junction left unmatched.

This chain uses TRBV20-1 with TRBJ2-1, with TRBD2 matching 7 bases. Per the germline V gene, CDR1 is DFQATT and CDR2 is SNEGSKA (reference sequence). The V and J ends lost 6 bases and 6 bases, in that order; junction bases with no gene match: 8. The CDR3 length is 13 residues. The chain's CDR3 is CSARSVAGNEQFF. CDR3 in DNA: TGCAGTGCCAGATCGGTAGCGGGCAATGAGCAGTTCTTC.

This clonotype occurred many times. The chain carries TRBV5-1 and TRBJ2-7; the D call may be TRBD1 or TRBD2 (5 bases each). The CDR3 spans 13 residues. Germline V gene lookup returns CDR1 SGHRS and CDR2 YFSETQ. The V gene lost 4 bases and the J gene lost 7 bases, with 15 bases spanning the gap. The CDR3 bases are TGCGCCAGCAGCGTGGCCGGGGCGGAAGAGCAGTACTTC. Amino acid sequence: CASSVAGAEEQYF.

J is TRBJ2-7 and V is TRBV29-1, with D possibly called TRBD1 or TRBD2 (6 bases each). The CDR3 has 13 residues. Germline V gene data show CDR1 as SQVTM and CDR2 as ANQGSEA. Trimming left V 4 bases short and J 0 bases short, with 10 bases between. CDR3 sequence (DNA): TGCAGCGTTGGGCGGGACACCTCCTACGAGCAGTACTTC. Translated, it gives CSVGRDTSYEQYF.

This clonotype came up a few times. The genes are TRBV3-1 and TRBJ2-7, with 8 bases fitting TRBD1. V gave up 0 bases and J gave up 3 bases; unmatched junction bases: 10. The germline V gene has CDR1 LGHDT and CDR2 YNNKEL (reference sequence). This CDR3 has 17 residues. The CDR3 is CASSQDTGQGLYYEQYF. The CDR3 DNA is TGTGCCAGCAGCCAAGACACCGGACAGGGCCTATACTACGAGCAGTACTTC.

This clonotype came up once. The V gene is TRBV3-1, the J gene TRBJ2-1, with D unresolved. The germline V and J ends were trimmed by 4 bases and 1 base, with 11 bases remaining between them. The CDR3 has 15 amino acids. CDR1 and CDR2 from the germline V gene are LGHDT and YNNKEL (reference sequence). In nucleotides, the CDR3 is TGTGCCAGCAGCCCAGTCCAGGCGTCCTACAATGAGCAGTTCTTC. As protein: CASSPVQASYNEQFF.

This clonotype has only a few counts. The rearrangement links TRBV15 to TRBJ1-2, with D perhaps TRBD1 (5 bases). This CDR3 spans 16 amino acids. V was clipped by 0 bases and J by 2 bases, with 13 bases between them. Germline CDR1 is LNHNV and CDR2 is YYDKDF (reference sequence). CDR3 coding DNA: TGTGCCACCAGCAGAGATCGGGACGAAAGCAACTATGGCTACACCTTC. This sequence encodes CATSRDRDESNYGYTF.

This clonotype was detected only a few times. This chain joins TRBV28 and TRBJ2-7; D gene ambiguous. Germline CDR1 is MDHEN and CDR2 is SYDVKM. Trimming removed 6 bases at V and 4 bases at J, with 25 bases between. CDR3 length: 17 amino acids. The CDR3 is CASRTPTLIPRGYEQYF. In DNA, the CDR3 is TGTGCCAGCAGAACCCCAACCTTAATTCCGCGTGGGTACGAGCAGTACTTC.

The chain employs TRBV20-1 and TRBJ2-6; TRBD2 is a possible D gene (5 bases). The CDR3 contains 14 residues. Trimming removed 6 bases at V and 2 bases at J, with 11 bases between. Looked up from germline, CDR1 is DFQATT and CDR2 is SNEGSKA (reference sequence). This chain's CDR3 is CSAIPGTGANVLTF. The CDR3 nucleotides are TGCAGTGCGATTCCGGGGACTGGGGCCAACGTCCTGACTTTC.

The J gene is TRBJ2-3, the V gene TRBV9; D is tentatively TRBD1 or TRBD2 (5 bases each). Between the trimmed V and J ends, which lost 4 bases and 6 bases, there was a span of 12 bases. The germline V gene has CDR1 SGDLS and CDR2 YYNGEE. The CDR3 is made up of 13 amino acids. This chain's CDR3 is CASSNRWGDTQYF. CDR3 nucleotide sequence: TGTGCCAGCAGCAACCGCTGGGGGGATACGCAGTATTTT. The variable domain in full, with the rest retrieved from reference TRBV9 and TRBJ2-3, is DSGVTQTPKHLITATGQRVTLRCSPRSGDLSVYWYQQSLDQGLQFLIQYYNGEERAKGNILERFSAQQFPDLHSELNLSSLELGDSALYFCASSNRWGDTQYFGPGTRLTVL.

This sequence joins TRBV28 and TRBJ1-2; possibly TRBD1 for D (6 bases). The length of the CDR3 is 14 residues. The V gene's germline CDR1 is MDHEN and CDR2 SYDVKM. V lost 8 bases and J lost 3, with 16 bases in between. CDR3 sequence reads: CASFVQGNHYGYTF. CDR3 nucleotides: TGTGCCAGCTTCGTCCAGGGGAACCACTATGGCTACACCTTC.

The V and J genes are TRBV18 and TRBJ1-5; no firm D call. The CDR3 runs to 16 residues. With 8 bases removed from V and 0 bases from J, the gap between germline ends came to 17 bases. The germline V gene encodes CDR1 KGHSH and CDR2 LQKENI. The chain's CDR3 is CASPREGGNSNQPQHF. DNA of the CDR3: TGTGCCAGCCCCCGTGAAGGAGGCAATAGCAATCAGCCCCAGCATTTT.

CDR3 in amino acids: CAWSAGTGLYGYTF. The CDR3 nucleotides read TGTGCCTGGAGCGCCGGGACAGGTCTCTATGGCTACACCTTC. The rearrangement links TRBV30 to TRBJ1-2, with 8 bases matching TRBD1. CDR3 length: 14 residues. Per germline, CDR1 GTSNPN and CDR2 SVGIG (reference sequence). V shed 3 bases and J 4 bases; nucleotides not matched to a gene: 7.

The chain employs TRBV6-6 and TRBJ1-1; 9 bases fit TRBD1. V lost 7 bases to trimming and J lost 9 bases; unmatched junction nucleotides: 3. The CDR3 contains 11 residues. In germline, CDR1 is MNHNY, CDR2 SVGAGI (reference sequence). CDR3 in amino acids: CASNGQGKAFF. The CDR3 nucleotides are TGTGCCAGCAACGGACAGGGGAAAGCTTTCTTT.

The gene calls are TRBV20-1 and TRBJ1-1; possibly TRBD1 for D (5 bases). CDR3 length: 11 amino acids. V was shortened by 3 bases and J by 4 bases, with 6 bases between the two germline ends. The germline V gene has CDR1 DFQATT and CDR2 SNEGSKA (reference sequence). Here the CDR3 reads CSASGGTEAFF. The CDR3 DNA reads as TGCAGTGCTAGCGGGGGCACTGAAGCTTTCTTT.

The V and J genes are TRBV10-3 and TRBJ2-1; maybe TRBD2 (6 bases). There are 14 residues in the CDR3. Trimming left V 0 bases short and J 8 bases short, with 11 bases between. CDR1 and CDR2 from the germline V gene are ENHRY and SYGVKD. The CDR3 loop is CAISESGGTDEQFF. In DNA, the CDR3 is TGTGCCATCAGTGAGTCGGGGGGTACGGATGAGCAGTTCTTC.

V gene TRBV4-2 combines with J gene TRBJ2-3; D is unclear. Per germline, CDR1 LGHNA and CDR2 YNFKEQ. The CDR3 sequence is 13 residues long. V dropped 0 bases and J dropped 7 bases, with 8 bases sitting between them. CDR3: CASSQDSRYTQYF. DNA of the CDR3: TGTGCCAGCAGCCAAGATTCCCGCTATACGCAGTATTTT.

The chain uses TRBV6-6 and TRBJ1-2; D may be TRBD1 (5 bases). Germline V lookup: CDR1 MNHNY, CDR2 SVGAGI (reference sequence). The CDR3 consists of 14 residues. V was pared by 6 bases and J by 2 bases, with 13 bases between. Here the CDR3 reads CASRPRDGNYGYTF. For the CDR3, the DNA is TGTGCCAGCAGGCCCAGGGATGGGAACTATGGCTACACCTTC.

This clonotype was counted many times. The gene calls are TRBV4-1 and TRBJ2-6, with D tentatively TRBD1 (5 bases). CDR1 and CDR2 (germline): MGHRA, YSYEKL. CDR3 length equals 16 residues. V was cut by 2 bases and J by 0 bases, with 8 bases left in between. The CDR3 spells CASSQFRGSGANVLTF. The CDR3 DNA sequence: TGCGCCAGCAGCCAATTTAGGGGCTCTGGGGCCAACGTCCTGACTTTC.

Only a few counts were recorded for this clonotype. The genes are TRBV12-3 or TRBV12-4 and TRBJ2-7, with D perhaps being TRBD1 or TRBD2 (5 bases each). This CDR3 comprises 13 residues. Trimming took 6 bases from V and 7 from J, leaving 16 bases between them. The chain's CDR3 is CASSIEGPNEQYF. The CDR3 DNA reads as TGTGCCAGCAGCATAGAGGGACCAAATGAGCAGTACTTC.

Concerning this clonotype: The DNA is omitted, as the CDR3 cannot be located on it reliably, and the CDR3 follows TCRdb's listing. The chain recombines TRBV12-3 or TRBV12-4 with TRBJ2-5. The CDR3 is 13 amino acids in total, end residues counted. The CDR3 sequence: CARSFLAGGTQYF.

This chain connects TRBV5-1 to TRBJ2-5; 11 nucleotides line up with TRBD1. The J call is uncertain, as TRBJ2-7 better fits the DNA end. The CDR3 has 15 amino acids. Germline CDR1 and CDR2: SGHRS and YFSETQ. CDR3 amino acids: CASSPVDRGLREQYF. As DNA, the CDR3 is TGCGCCAGCAGCCCGGTGGACAGGGGGCTACGCGAGCAGTACTTC.

CDR3 sequence: CASSQGDSGTGGRGYTF. The DNA of the CDR3 is TGTGCCAGCAGCCAAGGGGATTCCGGGACAGGGGGACGTGGCTACACCTTC. The V and J genes are TRBV4-2 and TRBJ1-2; 11 bases fit TRBD1. This CDR3 comprises 17 residues. Germline values: CDR1 LGHNA, CDR2 YNFKEQ. Germline trimming cut 1 base from V and 7 bases from J; bases unmatched to any gene: 11.

The V call is TRBV7-8, the J call TRBJ2-4; D gene uncertain. Germline CDR1 reads SGHVS; CDR2 reads FQNEAQ. The CDR3 loop spans 16 amino acids. Trimming left V 3 bases short and J 0 bases short, with 12 bases between. The CDR3 spells CASSFSSRLAKNIQYF. In DNA form, the CDR3 reads TGTGCCAGCAGCTTCTCGAGCAGACTAGCCAAAAACATTCAGTACTTC.